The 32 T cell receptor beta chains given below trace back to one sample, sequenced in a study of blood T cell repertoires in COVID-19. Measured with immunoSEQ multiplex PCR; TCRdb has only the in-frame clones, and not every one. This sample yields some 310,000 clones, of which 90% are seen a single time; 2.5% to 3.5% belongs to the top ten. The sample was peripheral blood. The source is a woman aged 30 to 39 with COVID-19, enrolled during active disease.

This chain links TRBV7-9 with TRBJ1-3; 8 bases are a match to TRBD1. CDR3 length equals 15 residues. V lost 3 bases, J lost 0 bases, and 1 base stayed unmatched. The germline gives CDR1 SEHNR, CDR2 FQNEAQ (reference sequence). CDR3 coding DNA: TGTGCCAGCAGCTTCGGACAGGGCTCTGGAAACACCATATATTTT. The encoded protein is CASSFGQGSGNTIYF.

The CDR3 coding sequence is TGTGCCAGTAGTATAGATCGGGATAGTGTCAGACCAGATACGCAGTATTTT. Protein: CASSIDRDSVRPDTQYF. This chain links TRBV19 with TRBJ2-3; a weak D match, TRBD2 (5 bases). CDR3 length: 17 amino acids. Trimming took off 0 bases at V and 4 bases at J, with 17 bases between the two ends. Germline V gene sequence: CDR1 LNHDA, CDR2 SQIVND (reference sequence).

The CDR3 sequence: CASSGLHDEQFF. The CDR3 nucleotides read TGTGCCAGCAGCGGGCTGCATGATGAGCAGTTCTTC. The chain carries TRBV9 and TRBJ2-1; D gene ambiguous. Per the germline V gene, CDR1 is SGDLS and CDR2 is YYNGEE. The CDR3 has 12 residues. V dropped 3 bases and J dropped 8 bases, with 9 bases sitting between them.

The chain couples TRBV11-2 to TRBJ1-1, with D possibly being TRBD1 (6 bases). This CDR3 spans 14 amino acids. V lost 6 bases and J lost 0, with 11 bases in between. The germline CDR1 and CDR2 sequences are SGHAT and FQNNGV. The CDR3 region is CASSWQGMNTEAFF. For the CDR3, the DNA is TGTGCCAGCAGTTGGCAGGGGATGAACACTGAAGCTTTCTTT.

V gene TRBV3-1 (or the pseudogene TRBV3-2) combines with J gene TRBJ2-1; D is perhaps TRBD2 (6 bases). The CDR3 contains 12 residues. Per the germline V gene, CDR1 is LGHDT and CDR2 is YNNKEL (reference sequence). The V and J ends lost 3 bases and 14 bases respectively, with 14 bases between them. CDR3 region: CASSQHRDFKFF. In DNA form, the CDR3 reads TGTGCCAGCAGCCAGCACCGGGACTTTAAGTTCTTC.

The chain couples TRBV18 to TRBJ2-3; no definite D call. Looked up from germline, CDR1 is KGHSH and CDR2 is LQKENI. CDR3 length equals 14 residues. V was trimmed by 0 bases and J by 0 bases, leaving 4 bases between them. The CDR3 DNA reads TGTGCCAGCTCACCACCGGCCAGCACAGATACGCAGTATTTT. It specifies CASSPPASTDTQYF.

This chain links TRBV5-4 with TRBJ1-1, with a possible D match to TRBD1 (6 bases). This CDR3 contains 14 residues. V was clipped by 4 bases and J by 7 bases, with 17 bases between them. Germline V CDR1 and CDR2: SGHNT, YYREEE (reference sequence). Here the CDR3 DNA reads TGTGCCAGCAGCCCGTTTACAGGGAAGAGTGAAGCTTTCTTT. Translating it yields CASSPFTGKSEAFF.

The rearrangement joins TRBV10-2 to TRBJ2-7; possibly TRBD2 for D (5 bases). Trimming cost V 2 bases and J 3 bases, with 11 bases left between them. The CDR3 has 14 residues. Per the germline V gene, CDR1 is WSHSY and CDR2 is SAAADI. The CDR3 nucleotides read TGCGCCAGCAGTGAGGGACTCAACATCTACGAGCAGTACTTC. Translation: CASSEGLNIYEQYF.

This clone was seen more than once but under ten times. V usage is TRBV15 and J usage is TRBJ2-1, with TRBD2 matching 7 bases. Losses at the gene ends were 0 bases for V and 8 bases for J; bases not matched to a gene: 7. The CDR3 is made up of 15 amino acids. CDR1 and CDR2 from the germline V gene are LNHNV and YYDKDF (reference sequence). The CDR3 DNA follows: TGTGCCACCAGCAGAGATGGCGGGGGATGGCATGAGCAGTTCTTC. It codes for CATSRDGGGWHEQFF.

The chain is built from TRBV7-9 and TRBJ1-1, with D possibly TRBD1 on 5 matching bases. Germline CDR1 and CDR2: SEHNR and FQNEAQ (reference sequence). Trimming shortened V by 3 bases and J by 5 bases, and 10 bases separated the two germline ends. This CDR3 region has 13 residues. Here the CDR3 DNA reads TGTGCCAGCAGCTTCGGGGAGGGGACTGAAGCTTTCTTT. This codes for CASSFGEGTEAFF.

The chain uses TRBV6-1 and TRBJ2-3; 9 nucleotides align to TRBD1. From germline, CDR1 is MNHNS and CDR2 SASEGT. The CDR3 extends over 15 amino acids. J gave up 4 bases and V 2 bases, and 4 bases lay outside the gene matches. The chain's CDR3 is CASSEFRQGADTQYF. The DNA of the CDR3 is TGTGCCAGCAGTGAATTTCGACAGGGGGCAGATACGCAGTATTTT.

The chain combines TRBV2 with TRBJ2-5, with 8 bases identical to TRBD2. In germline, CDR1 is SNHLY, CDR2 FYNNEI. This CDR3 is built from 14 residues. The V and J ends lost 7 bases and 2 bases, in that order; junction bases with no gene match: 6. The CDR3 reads CASTLIAGQETQYF. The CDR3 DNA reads TGTGCCAGCACTCTGATAGCGGGACAAGAGACCCAGTACTTC.

CDR3 loop: CASSQRQGGQPQHF. DNA of the CDR3: TGTGCCAGCAGCCAAAGGCAGGGCGGTCAGCCCCAGCATTTT. The J gene is TRBJ1-5, the V gene TRBV3-1 (or the pseudogene TRBV3-2), with D perhaps TRBD1 (5 bases). Germline CDR1 and CDR2: LGHDT and YNNKEL (reference sequence). V lost 2 bases, J lost 6 bases, and 11 bases lay in between. This CDR3 region has 14 residues.

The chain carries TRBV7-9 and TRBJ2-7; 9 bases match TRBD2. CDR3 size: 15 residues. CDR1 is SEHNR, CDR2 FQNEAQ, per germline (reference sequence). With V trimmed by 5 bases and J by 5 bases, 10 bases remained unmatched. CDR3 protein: CASSPPVAGANEQYF. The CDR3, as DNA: TGTGCCAGCAGCCCCCCAGTAGCGGGAGCCAACGAGCAGTACTTC.

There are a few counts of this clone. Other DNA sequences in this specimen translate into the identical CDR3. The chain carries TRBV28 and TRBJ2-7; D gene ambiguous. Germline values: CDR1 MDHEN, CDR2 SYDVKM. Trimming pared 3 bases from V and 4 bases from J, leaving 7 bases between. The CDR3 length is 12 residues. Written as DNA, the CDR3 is TGTGCCAGCAGTTTGGGCTTGTACGAGCAGTACTTC. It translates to CASSLGLYEQYF. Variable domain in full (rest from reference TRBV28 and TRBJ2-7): DVKVTQSSRYLVKRTGEKVFLECVQDMDHENMFWYRQDPGLGLRLIYFSYDVKMKEKGDIPEGYSVSREKKERFSLILESASTNQTSMYLCASSLGLYEQYFGPGTRLTVT.

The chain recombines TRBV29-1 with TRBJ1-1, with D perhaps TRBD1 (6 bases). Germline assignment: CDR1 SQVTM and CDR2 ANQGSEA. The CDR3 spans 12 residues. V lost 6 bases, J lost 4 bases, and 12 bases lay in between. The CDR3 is CSVQGFSTEAFF. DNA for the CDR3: TGCAGCGTGCAGGGGTTTAGCACTGAAGCTTTCTTT.

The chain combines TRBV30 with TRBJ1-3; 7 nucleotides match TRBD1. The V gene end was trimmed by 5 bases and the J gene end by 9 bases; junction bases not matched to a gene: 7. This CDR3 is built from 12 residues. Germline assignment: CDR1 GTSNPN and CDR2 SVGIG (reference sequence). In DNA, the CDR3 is TGTGCCTGGGGGTACAGGGGCAGCACCATATATTTT. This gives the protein CAWGYRGSTIYF.

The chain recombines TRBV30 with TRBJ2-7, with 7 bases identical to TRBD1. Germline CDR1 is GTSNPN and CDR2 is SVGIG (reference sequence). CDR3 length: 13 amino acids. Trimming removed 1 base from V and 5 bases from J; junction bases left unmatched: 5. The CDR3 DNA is TGTGCCTGGAGTGACAACAGGGGAGACGAGCAGTACTTC. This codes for CAWSDNRGDEQYF.

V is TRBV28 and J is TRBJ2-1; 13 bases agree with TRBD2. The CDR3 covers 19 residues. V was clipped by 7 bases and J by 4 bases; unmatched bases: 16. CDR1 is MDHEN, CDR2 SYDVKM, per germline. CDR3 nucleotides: TGTGCCAGCACCGAAAGGGGACTAGCGGGGTCCAGGGGTTACAATGAGCAGTTCTTC. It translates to CASTERGLAGSRGYNEQFF.

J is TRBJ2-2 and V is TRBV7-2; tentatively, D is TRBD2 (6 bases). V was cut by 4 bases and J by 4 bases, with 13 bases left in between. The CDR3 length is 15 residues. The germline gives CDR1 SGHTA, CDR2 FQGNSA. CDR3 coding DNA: TGTGCCAGCAGCTCTGACCGGGAGTTCACCGGGGAGCTGTTTTTT. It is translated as CASSSDREFTGELFF.

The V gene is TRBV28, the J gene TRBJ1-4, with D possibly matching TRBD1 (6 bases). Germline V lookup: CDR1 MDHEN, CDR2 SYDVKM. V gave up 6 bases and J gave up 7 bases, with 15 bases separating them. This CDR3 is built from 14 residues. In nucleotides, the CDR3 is TGTGCCAGCAGCCAAGGGGGGGTTTTTGAAAAACTGTTTTTT. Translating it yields CASSQGGVFEKLFF.

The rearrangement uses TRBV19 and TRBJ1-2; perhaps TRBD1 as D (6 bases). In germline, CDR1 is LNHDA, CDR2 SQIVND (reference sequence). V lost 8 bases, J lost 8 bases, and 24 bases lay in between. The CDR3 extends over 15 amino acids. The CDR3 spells CASEPREGDRQGYTF. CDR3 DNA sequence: TGTGCCAGTGAGCCCCGGGAGGGGGACCGGCAAGGCTACACCTTC. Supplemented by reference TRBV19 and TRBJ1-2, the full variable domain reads DGGITQSPKYLFRKEGQNVTLSCEQNLNHDAMYWYRQDPGQGLRLIYYSQIVNDFQKGDIAEGYSVSREKKESFPLTVTSAQKNPTAFYLCASEPREGDRQGYTFGSGTRLTVV.

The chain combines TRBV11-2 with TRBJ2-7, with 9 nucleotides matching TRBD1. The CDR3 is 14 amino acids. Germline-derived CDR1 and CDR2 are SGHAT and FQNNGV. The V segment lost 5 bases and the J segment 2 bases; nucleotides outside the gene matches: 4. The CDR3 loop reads CASSNRDRAYEQYF. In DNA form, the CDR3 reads TGTGCCAGCAGCAACCGGGACAGGGCCTACGAGCAGTACTTC.

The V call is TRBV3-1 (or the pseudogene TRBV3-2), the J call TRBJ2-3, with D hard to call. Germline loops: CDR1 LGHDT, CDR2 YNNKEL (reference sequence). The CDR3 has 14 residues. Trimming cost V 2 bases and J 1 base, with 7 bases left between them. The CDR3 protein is CASSQNTRTDTQYF. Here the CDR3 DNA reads TGTGCCAGCAGCCAAAACACCCGCACAGATACGCAGTATTTT.

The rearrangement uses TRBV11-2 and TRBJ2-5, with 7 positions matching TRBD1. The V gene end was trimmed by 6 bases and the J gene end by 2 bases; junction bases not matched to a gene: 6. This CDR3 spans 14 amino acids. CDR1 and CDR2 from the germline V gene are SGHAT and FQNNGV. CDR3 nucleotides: TGTGCCAGCAGTCCCGTACAGGGGCAAGAGACCCAGTACTTC. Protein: CASSPVQGQETQYF. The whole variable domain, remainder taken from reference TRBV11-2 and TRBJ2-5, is EAGVAQSPRYKIIEKRQSVAFWCNPISGHATLYWYQQILGQGPKLLIQFQNNGVVDDSQLPKDRFSAERLKGVDSTLKIQPAKLEDSAVYLCASSPVQGQETQYFGPGTRLLVL.

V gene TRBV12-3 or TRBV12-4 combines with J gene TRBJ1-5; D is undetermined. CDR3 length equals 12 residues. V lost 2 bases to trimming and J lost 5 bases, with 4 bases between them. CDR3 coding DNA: TGTGCCAGCAGTTTATCCTATCAGCCCCAGCATTTT. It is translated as CASSLSYQPQHF.

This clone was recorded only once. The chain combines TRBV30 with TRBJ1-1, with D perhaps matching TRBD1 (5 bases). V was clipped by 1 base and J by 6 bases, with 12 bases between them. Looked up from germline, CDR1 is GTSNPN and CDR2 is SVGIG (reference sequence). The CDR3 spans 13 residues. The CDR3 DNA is TGTGCCTGGAGTGGGGGGGGTAACTCTGAAGCTTTCTTT. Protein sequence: CAWSGGGNSEAFF.

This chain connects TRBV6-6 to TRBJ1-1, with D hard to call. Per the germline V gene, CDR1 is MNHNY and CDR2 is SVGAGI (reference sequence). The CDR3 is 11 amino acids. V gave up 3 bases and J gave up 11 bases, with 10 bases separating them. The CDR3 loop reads CASSYQASAFF. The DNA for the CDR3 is TGTGCCAGCAGTTATCAGGCTTCCGCTTTCTTT.

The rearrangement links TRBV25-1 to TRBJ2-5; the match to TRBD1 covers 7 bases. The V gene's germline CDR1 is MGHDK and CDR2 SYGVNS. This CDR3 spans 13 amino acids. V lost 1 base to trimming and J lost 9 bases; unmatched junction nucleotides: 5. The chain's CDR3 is CASSESGQGAQYF. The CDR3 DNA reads TGTGCCAGCAGTGAATCTGGGCAGGGGGCCCAGTACTTC. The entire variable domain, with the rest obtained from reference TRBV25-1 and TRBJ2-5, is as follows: EADIYQTPRYLVIGTGKKITLECSQTMGHDKMYWYQQDPGMELHLIHYSYGVNSTEKGDLSSESTVSRIRTEHFPLTLESARPSHTSQYLCASSESGQGAQYFGPGTRLLVL.

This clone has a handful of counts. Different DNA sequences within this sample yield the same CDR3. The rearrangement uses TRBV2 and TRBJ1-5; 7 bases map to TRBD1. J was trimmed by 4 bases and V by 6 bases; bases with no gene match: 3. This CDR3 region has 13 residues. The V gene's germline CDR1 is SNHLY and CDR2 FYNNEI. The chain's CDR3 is CASRRDSNQPQHF. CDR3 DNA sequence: TGTGCCAGCAGGAGGGACAGTAATCAGCCCCAGCATTTT.

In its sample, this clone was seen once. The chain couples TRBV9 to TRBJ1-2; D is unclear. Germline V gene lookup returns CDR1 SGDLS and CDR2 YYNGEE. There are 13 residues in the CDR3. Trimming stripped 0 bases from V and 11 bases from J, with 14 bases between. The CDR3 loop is CASSVDSGFGYTF. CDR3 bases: TGTGCCAGCAGCGTAGATTCGGGGTTTGGGTACACCTTC.

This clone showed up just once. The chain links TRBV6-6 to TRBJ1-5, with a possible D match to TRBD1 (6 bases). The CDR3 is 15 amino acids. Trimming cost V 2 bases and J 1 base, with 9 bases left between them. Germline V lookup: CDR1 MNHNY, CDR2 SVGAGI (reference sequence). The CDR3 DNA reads TGTGCCAGCAGTTACGTGGGGGCCAGCAATCAGCCCCAGCATTTT. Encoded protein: CASSYVGASNQPQHF.